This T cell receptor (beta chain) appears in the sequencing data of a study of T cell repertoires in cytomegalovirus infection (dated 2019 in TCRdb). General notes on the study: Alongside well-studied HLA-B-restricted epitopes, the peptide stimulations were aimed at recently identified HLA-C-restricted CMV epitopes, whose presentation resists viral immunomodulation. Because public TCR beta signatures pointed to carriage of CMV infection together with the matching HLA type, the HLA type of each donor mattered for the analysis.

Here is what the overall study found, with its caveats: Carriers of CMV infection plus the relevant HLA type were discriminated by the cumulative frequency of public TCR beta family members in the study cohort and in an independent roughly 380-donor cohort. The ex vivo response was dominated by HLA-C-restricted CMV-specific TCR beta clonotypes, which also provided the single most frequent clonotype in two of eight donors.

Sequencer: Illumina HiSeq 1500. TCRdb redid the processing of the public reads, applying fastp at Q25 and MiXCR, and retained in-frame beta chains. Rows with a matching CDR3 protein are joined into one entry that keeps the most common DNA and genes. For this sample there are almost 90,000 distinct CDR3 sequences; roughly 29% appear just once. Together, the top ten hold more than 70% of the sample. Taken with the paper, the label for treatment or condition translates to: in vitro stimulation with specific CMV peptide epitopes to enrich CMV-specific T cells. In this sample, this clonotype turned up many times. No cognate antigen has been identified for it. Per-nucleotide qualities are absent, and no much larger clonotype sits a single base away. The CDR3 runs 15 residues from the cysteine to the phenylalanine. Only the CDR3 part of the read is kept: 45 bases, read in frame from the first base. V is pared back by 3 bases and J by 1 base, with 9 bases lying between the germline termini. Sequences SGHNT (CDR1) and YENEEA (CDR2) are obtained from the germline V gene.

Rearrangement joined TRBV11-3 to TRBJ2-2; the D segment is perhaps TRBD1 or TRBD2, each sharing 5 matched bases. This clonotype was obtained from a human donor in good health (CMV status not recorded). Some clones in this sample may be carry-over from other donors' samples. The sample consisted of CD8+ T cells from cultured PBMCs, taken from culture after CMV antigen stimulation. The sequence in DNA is TGTGCCAGCAGCTTTTGGGGGAAGAACACCGGGGAGCTGTTTTTT. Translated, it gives CASSFWGKNTGELFF.